What follows is one T cell receptor beta chain and its context. The entry originates in a study of blood T cell repertoires in COVID-19. The wider study: Samples came from the United States, Italy and Spain, spanning acute and convalescent COVID-19. The analysed material was cDNA or gDNA that came from T cells, B-cell-depleted T cells, or PBMCs.

This CDR3 region has 15 residues. CDR1 and CDR2 (germline): LGHDT, YNNKEL (reference sequence). Trimming pared 4 bases from V and 1 base from J, leaving 13 bases between. Per the original data handling: Amplification of reference gene primers provided the estimated nucleated cell counts. Libraries were prepared by immunoSEQ multiplex PCR; TCRdb keeps only in-frame clonotypes and omits some of them. That table furnishes V, J and clone size, whereas the DNA furnished D and trimming. Here the sample spans some 94,000 clones, about 90% being singletons. This rearrangement joins TRBV3-1 (or the pseudogene TRBV3-2) to TRBJ1-1; D gene uncertain. The sample comprised peripheral blood. The origin of this receptor is a human donor in a cohort sampled during active COVID-19. CDR3 nucleotide sequence: TGTGCCAGCAGCCTAGCAGGACTAGGGAACACTGAAGCTTTCTTT. It yields the protein CASSLAGLGNTEAFF.